This T cell receptor (beta chain) was identified during a study of T cells in Graves' hyperthyroidism and ophthalmopathy (dated by TCRdb to between 2018 and 2021). About the study as a whole: Peripheral blood samples were taken at initial diagnosis, before any treatment was given. A discovery cohort of about a hundred patients, 43 with Graves' ophthalmopathy and 55 to 60 with stable Graves' hyperthyroidism, was used to find distinguishing TCR V-J signatures. TCR Vbeta CDR3 sequencing of 130 to 150 peripheral blood samples (43 ophthalmopathy, about 75 hyperthyroidism and approximately 17 progressor patients) is reported in the paper. After sampling, hyperthyroidism patients received methimazole starting at 30 mg daily, and ophthalmopathy patients received high-dose intravenous methylprednisolone. In several Graves' hyperthyroidism patients, the study also compared T-cell repertoires from thyroid tissue with T-cell repertoires from blood. Prospective prediction of ophthalmopathy was tested in an independent validation cohort of some 19 hyperthyroidism patients and some 17 patients who later progressed to ophthalmopathy. The roughly 91 discovery patients were randomly split 7:3 into training and test sets. Summary of the overall study and its limitations: A model built on a 13 V-J signature distinguished ophthalmopathy from stable hyperthyroidism, reaching roughly 88% sensitivity and 81% to 83% specificity in cross-validation and 80%/75% in testing. No statistical method was used to fix the sample size in advance, and group allocation was not hidden from the investigators. Most expanded thyroid clonotypes (frequency above 0.001) were also detected in blood, a finding suggesting that blood repertoires may reflect thyroid immune responses. In validation, the model predicted progression to ophthalmopathy a median of about 5.9 months before onset, with about 67% sensitivity and about 72% specificity.

The TCR beta CDR3 regions were amplified from the RNA transcripts. For the first round of RT-PCR on the TCR CDR3, the HTBI primer set was used together with the Qiagen OneStep RT-PCR kit. The libraries were constructed in a second round of multiplex PCR and then size-selected and purified. Paired-end sequencing of the libraries was performed with 100 bp reads on an Illumina HiSeq2000. On the authors' methods: SOAPnuke was used to process the raw data, with reads discarded if the reads contained adapters or uncalled bases, had a mean Phred below 15, or lacked an exact constant-primer or identifier match. COPE v1.2.5 was used to merge high-quality paired reads, and clonotypes were defined as unique nucleotide sequences. Clonotypes were aligned to IMGT TRBV, TRBD and TRBJ reference segments using MiTCR v1.1. The analysis was restricted to V-J combinations with a frequency above 0.0001, which together covered 99% to 99.2% of the repertoires. The TCS score was defined as the ratio of F50 (clonal expansion) to E x V (chaos), calculated using BLOSUM62-based TCRdist between CDR3 peptides within each V-J. Welch's t-statistics and random forest reduced 514 V-J features to fewer than 15, which were used in a naive Bayes classifier (R e1071). The Morisita-Horn index was used to measure how similar the thyroid and blood repertoires were. TCRdb ran its own pipeline on the public reads, namely fastp trimming at Q25 and MiXCR clone calling, and kept in-frame beta chains. Rows merge per CDR3 protein into single entries with the most common DNA and genes. The V and J calls and clone size come from TCRdb's table, not from the authors' own analysis. The sample table shows approximately 870,000 distinct CDR3 sequences, and more than 30% are seen once. 8% to 9% of the sample lies in the top ten.

A word on this clonotype: It has no known antigen specificity. Base-call qualities are not available, and no considerably larger clone is one nucleotide away.

Stable Graves' hyperthyroidism was defined as the absence of progression to ophthalmopathy over 18 months of follow-up. Hyperthyroidism patients were newly diagnosed, had a disease duration of under 2 months, and were aged 18 to 65 years. Any patient with an uncontrolled infection, another autoimmune disease, pregnancy or lactation was excluded. Diagnoses were established on the basis of clinical symptoms, serum thyroxine and TRAb, thyroid ultrasound, and orbital computed tomography. PBMCs were separated from roughly 10 ml of fresh peripheral blood using Ficoll-Paque density gradient centrifugation. Total RNA was extracted with Trizol reagent, and quality was checked on an Agilent 2100 Bioanalyzer. The CDR3 runs 14 residues from the cysteine to the phenylalanine. The retained sequence is limited to the CDR3, 42 bases, with the frame set at the first base. The germline V end is reduced by 3 bases and the J end by 7 bases; junction bases left unmatched: 3.

Recombination connected TRBV12-3 or TRBV12-4 to TRBJ1-3, with 10 bases in between that match TRBD1. The sample comprised blood. The receptor was isolated from a man aged 18 to 30 with Graves' hyperthyroidism. The DNA sequence is TGTGCCAGCAGTTTCGGACAGGGGGAGAACACCATATATTTT. Translated, this gives CASSFGQGENTIYF.